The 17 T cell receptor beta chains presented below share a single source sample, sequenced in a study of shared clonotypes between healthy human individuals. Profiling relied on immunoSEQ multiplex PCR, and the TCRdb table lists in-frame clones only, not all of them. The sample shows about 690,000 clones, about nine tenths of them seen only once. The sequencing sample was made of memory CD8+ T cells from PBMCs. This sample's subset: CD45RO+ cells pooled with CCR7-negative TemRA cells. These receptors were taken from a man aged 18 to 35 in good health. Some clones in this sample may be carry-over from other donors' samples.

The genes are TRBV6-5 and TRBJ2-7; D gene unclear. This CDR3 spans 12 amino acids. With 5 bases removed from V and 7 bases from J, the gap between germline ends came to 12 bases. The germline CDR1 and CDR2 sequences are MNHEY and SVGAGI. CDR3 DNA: TGTGCCAGCAGTAAAAACGCTTATGAGCAGTACTTC. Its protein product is CASSKNAYEQYF.

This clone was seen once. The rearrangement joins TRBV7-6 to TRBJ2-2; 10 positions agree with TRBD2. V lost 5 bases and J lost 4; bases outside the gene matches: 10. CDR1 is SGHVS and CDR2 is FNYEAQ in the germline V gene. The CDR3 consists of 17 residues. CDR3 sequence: CASSPEVAGGGTGELFF. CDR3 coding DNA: TGTGCCAGCAGCCCGGAAGTAGCGGGAGGTGGCACCGGGGAGCTGTTTTTT. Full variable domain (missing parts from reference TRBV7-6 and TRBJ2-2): GAGVSQSPRYKVTKRGQDVALRCDPISGHVSLYWYRQALGQGPEFLTYFNYEAQQDKSGLPNDRFSAERPEGSISTLTIQRTEQRDSAMYRCASSPEVAGGGTGELFFGEGSRLTVL.

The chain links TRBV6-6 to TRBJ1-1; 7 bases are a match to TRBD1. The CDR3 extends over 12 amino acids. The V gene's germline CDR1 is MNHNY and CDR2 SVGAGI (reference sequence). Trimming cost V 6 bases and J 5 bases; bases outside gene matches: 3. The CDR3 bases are TGTGCCAGCAGAAACAGGGGAACTGAAGCTTTCTTT. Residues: CASRNRGTEAFF.

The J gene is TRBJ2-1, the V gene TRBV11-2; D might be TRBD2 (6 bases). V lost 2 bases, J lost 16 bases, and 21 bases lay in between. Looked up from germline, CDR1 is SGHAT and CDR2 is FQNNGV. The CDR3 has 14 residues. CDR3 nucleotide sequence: TGTGCCAGCAGCTTAAATAGTCGGGCTAGCGATTTTTTCTTC. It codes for CASSLNSRASDFFF.

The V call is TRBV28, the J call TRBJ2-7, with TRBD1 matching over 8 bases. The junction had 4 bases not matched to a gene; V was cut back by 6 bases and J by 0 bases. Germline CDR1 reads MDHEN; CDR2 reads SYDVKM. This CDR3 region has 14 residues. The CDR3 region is CASRTGVGSYEQYF. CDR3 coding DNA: TGTGCCAGCAGGACAGGGGTGGGCTCCTACGAGCAGTACTTC.

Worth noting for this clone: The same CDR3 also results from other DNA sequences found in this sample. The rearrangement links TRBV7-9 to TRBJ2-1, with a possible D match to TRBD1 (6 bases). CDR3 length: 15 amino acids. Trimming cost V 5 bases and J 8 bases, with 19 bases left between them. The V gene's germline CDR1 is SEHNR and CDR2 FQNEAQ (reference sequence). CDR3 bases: TGTGCCAGCAGCCGAGCAGGGCCTGGGGGCGATGAGCAGTTCTTC. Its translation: CASSRAGPGGDEQFF.

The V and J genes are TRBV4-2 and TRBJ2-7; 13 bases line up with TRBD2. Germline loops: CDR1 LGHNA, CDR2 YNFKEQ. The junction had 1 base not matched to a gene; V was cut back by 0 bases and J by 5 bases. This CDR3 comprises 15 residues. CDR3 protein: CASSQDGLAGDEQYF. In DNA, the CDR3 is TGTGCCAGCAGCCAAGACGGACTAGCGGGAGACGAGCAGTACTTC.

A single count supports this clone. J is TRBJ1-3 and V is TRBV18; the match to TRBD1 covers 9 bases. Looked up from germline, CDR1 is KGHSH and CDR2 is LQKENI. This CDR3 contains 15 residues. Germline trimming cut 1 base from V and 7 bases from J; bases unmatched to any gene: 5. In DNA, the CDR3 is TGTGCCAGCTCACCACGGGACAGGGCATGGAACACCATATATTTT. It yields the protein CASSPRDRAWNTIYF.

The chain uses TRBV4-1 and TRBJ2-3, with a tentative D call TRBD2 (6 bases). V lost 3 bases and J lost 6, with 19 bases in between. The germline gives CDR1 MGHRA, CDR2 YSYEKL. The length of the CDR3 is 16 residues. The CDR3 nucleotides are TGCGCCAGCAGCCACCGAGCGGGTCTCGGAGAGGATACGCAGTATTTT. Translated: CASSHRAGLGEDTQYF.

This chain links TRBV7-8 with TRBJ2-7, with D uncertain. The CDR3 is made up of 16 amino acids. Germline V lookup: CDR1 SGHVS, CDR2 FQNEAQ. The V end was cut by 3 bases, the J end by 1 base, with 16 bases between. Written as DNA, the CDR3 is TGTGCCAGCAGCTTGGCCTTGGCAGCTGGATCCTACGAGCAGTACTTC. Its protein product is CASSLALAAGSYEQYF.

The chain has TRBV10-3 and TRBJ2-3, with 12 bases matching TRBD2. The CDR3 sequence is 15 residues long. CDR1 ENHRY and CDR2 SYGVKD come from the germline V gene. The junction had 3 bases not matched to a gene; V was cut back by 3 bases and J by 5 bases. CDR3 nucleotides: TGTGCCATCAGTGACCTAGCGGGAGGGATAGATACGCAGTATTTT. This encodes CAISDLAGGIDTQYF.

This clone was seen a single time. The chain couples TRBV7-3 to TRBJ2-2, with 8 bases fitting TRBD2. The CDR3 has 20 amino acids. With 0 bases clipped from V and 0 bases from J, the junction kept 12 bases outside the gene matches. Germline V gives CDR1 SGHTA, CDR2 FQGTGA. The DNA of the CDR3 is TGTGCCAGCAGCTTAACGTTACCCGGGACTAGAGCTTCGAACACCGGGGAGCTGTTTTTT. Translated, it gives CASSLTLPGTRASNTGELFF.

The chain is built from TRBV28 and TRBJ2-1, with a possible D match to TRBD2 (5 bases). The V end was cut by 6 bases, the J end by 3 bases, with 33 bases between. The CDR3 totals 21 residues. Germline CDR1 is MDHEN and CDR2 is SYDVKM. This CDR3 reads CASSSEEPTRAGWANYNEQFF. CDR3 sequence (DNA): TGTGCCAGCAGCTCTGAAGAACCGACAAGGGCGGGTTGGGCAAACTACAATGAGCAGTTCTTC.

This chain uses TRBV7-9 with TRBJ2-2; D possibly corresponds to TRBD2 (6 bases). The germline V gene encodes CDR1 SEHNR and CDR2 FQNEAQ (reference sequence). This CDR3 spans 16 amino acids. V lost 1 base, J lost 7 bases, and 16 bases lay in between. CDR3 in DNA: TGTGCCAGCAGCTTAGGGGGTCGCGGGAAGGACGGGGAGCTGTTTTTT. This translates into CASSLGGRGKDGELFF.

The CDR3 DNA follows: TGTGCCAGCAGCTCTCGGACGGGGCCTGGGGCCAACGTCCTGACTTTC. Its protein product is CASSSRTGPGANVLTF. The chain combines TRBV7-9 with TRBJ2-6; D is perhaps TRBD1 or TRBD2 (5 bases each). The CDR3 consists of 16 residues. The germline V gene has CDR1 SEHNR and CDR2 FQNEAQ (reference sequence). Trimming removed 4 bases at V and 2 bases at J, with 12 bases between.

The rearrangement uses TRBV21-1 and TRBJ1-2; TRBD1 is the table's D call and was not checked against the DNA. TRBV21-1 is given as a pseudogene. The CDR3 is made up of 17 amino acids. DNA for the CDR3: TGTGCCAGCAGCAAAGTTCCCGTTAGCAGGGGGAAGTATGGCTACACCTTC. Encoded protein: CASSKVPVSRGKYGYTF.

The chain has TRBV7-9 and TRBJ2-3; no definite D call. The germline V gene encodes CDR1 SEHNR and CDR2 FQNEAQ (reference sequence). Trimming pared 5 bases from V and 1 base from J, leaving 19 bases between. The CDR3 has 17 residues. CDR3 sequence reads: CASSAYLGVGGTDTQYF. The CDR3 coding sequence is TGTGCCAGCAGCGCGTACCTTGGGGTTGGGGGCACAGATACGCAGTATTTT. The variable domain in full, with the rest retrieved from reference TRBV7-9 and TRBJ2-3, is DTGVSQNPRHKITKRGQNVTFRCDPISEHNRLYWYRQTLGQGPEFLTYFQNEAQLEKSRLLSDRFSAERPKGSFSTLEIQRTEQGDSAMYLCASSAYLGVGGTDTQYFGPGTRLTVL.